What follows describes a single T cell receptor (beta chain). This entry comes from a study of blood T cell repertoires in COVID-19. Across the study: Collection of acute and convalescent COVID-19 samples took place in the United States, Italy and Spain. From T cells, B-cell-depleted T cells, or PBMCs came the material, which was cDNA or gDNA.

In the original workflow: Estimates of nucleated cell counts were drawn from the amplification of reference gene primers. Profiled with immunoSEQ multiplex PCR; TCRdb holds only in-frame clones, not every one. V, J and clone size are those of that table, while D and trimming were read from the DNA. This table has 50,000 to 70,000 clones, approximately 86% appearing once. The V end was cut by 3 bases, the J end by 0 bases, with 5 bases between. Germline assignment: CDR1 SNHLY and CDR2 FYNNEI. CDR3 length equals 13 residues. The receptor was isolated from a woman aged 70-85 years with active COVID-19. This chain connects TRBV2 to TRBJ1-1; D is ambiguous. Sequencing was carried out using peripheral blood. The CDR3 DNA follows: TGTGCCAGCAGTGACGCAGTGAACACTGAAGCTTTCTTT. It translates to CASSDAVNTEAFF.